The 16 T cell receptor beta chains in this list originate from one sample, sequenced in a study of T-cell reconstitution after alpha-beta-depleted transplantation in children. The TCRbeta library incorporated unique molecular identifiers. TCRdb fed the PCR reads into MiXCR, producing one record per CDR3 protein. The sample includes around 70,000 distinct CDR3 sequences, roughly a tenth of them seen just once. Sequences were derived from PBMCs, sampled before TCRalphabeta/CD19-depleted stem cell transplant. The receptor set was obtained from a boy aged 5-17 years with acute myeloid leukemia, due to receive a stem cell transplant.

This clonotype was observed at least ten times. The chain couples TRBV6-5 to TRBJ1-2; D unresolved. The ends were cut back, 2 bases at V and 3 bases at J, with 10 bases in the middle. The CDR3 is 14 residues long. The germline CDR1 and CDR2 sequences are MNHEY and SVGAGI. CDR3 in amino acids: CASSYLGRDYGYTF. Here the CDR3 DNA reads TGTGCCAGCAGTTACCTCGGACGGGACTATGGCTACACCTTC.

There are many counts of this clonotype. The chain uses TRBV12-3 or TRBV12-4 and TRBJ1-4; D remains ambiguous. V was cut by 5 bases and J by 0 bases, with 4 bases left in between. CDR3 size: 13 residues. CDR3 DNA: TGTGCCAGCAGTAAATCAACTAATGAAAAACTGTTTTTT. Residues: CASSKSTNEKLFF.

This clonotype was counted ten times or more. The chain joins TRBV29-1 to TRBJ1-5; a weak D match, TRBD1 (5 bases). Per germline, CDR1 SQVTM and CDR2 ANQGSEA. The CDR3 sequence is 14 residues long. V dropped 5 bases and J dropped 1 base, with 12 bases sitting between them. CDR3 in DNA: TGCAGCGTTTCGGGAGGGGCGAGCAATCAGCCCCAGCATTTT. It translates to CSVSGGASNQPQHF.

At least ten counts were recorded for this clonotype. V and J are TRBV20-1 and TRBJ2-5; 9 bases line up with TRBD2. This CDR3 has 15 amino acids. The germline CDR1 and CDR2 sequences are DFQATT and SNEGSKA (reference sequence). V was clipped by 0 bases and J by 1 base; unmatched bases: 3. The chain's CDR3 is CSARDLREGQETQYF. CDR3 sequence (DNA): TGCAGTGCTAGAGATCTGCGGGAGGGCCAAGAGACCCAGTACTTC.

This chain links TRBV30 with TRBJ1-5; D might be TRBD1 (6 bases). Germline lookup yields CDR1 GTSNPN and CDR2 SVGIG (reference sequence). The length of the CDR3 is 13 residues. The V and J ends lost 6 bases and 6 bases respectively, with 15 bases between them. The CDR3 nucleotides read TGTGCCTGCGTAAACAGGGTGGGTCAGCCCCAGCATTTT. Translation gives CACVNRVGQPQHF.

This clonotype appeared many times. The J gene is TRBJ1-4, the V gene TRBV12-3 or TRBV12-4; perhaps TRBD1 as D (5 bases). The length of the CDR3 is 16 residues. V was shortened by 5 bases and J by 2 bases, with 15 bases between the two germline ends. CDR3 amino acids: CASSTRDSGTNEKLFF. CDR3 in DNA: TGTGCCAGCAGTACCAGGGATTCGGGCACTAATGAAAAACTGTTTTTT.

This clonotype appeared many times. CDR3 sequence: CASSLGTHGPFF. CDR3 sequence (DNA): TGTGCCAGCAGCTTGGGAACCCATGGACCTTTCTTT. This chain joins TRBV7-3 and TRBJ1-1; unclear D gene. This CDR3 is 12 amino acids long. Germline V gene data show CDR1 as SGHTA and CDR2 as FQGTGA. Trimming removed 3 bases from V and 12 bases from J, with 14 bases in between.

With regard to this clonotype: A much more abundant neighbour one base away suggests this may be a read error. This sequence joins TRBV24-1 and TRBJ2-6, with 8 positions matching TRBD1. Germline CDR1 reads KGHDR; CDR2 reads SFDVKD. This CDR3 contains 17 residues. V shed 5 bases, J shed 2 bases, and the junction held 7 bases outside the gene matches. CDR3 residues: CATSGCDRGTGANVLTF. The CDR3 nucleotides read TGTGCCACCAGTGGTTGTGACAGGGGAACTGGGGCCAACGTCCTGACTTTC.

This clonotype was found a few times. The chain joins TRBV19 to TRBJ1-5; 8 bases are a match to TRBD1. The trim removed 7 bases at V and 6 bases at J, leaving 11 bases unmatched. CDR3 length equals 15 residues. Germline assignment: CDR1 LNHDA and CDR2 SQIVND (reference sequence). DNA of the CDR3: TGTGCCAGTAAAACGGACAGGGAGGGAAGTCAGCCCCAGCATTTT. This codes for CASKTDREGSQPQHF.

This chain joins TRBV11-3 and TRBJ2-3; 12 bases fit TRBD2. In germline, CDR1 is SGHNT, CDR2 YENEEA. The V gene end was trimmed by 3 bases and the J gene end by 2 bases; junction bases not matched to a gene: 9. The CDR3 covers 18 residues. The CDR3 is CASSFLRLAGEYTDTQYF. The CDR3, as DNA: TGTGCCAGCAGCTTTCTGCGACTAGCGGGAGAGTACACAGATACGCAGTATTTT.

This clonotype was found many times. This chain uses TRBV12-5 with TRBJ1-5; a possible D gene is TRBD1 (5 bases). The CDR3 is 14 amino acids. CDR1 and CDR2 (germline): LGHNT, FRNRAP. V lost 7 bases and J 6 bases, leaving 16 bases between the germline ends. The CDR3 DNA reads TGTGCTAGTGCCCGAGGGGACGTAGGTCAGCCCCAGCATTTT. Amino acids: CASARGDVGQPQHF.

This clonotype was counted many times. V and J are TRBV24-1 and TRBJ1-5; D gene uncertain. Trimming took 4 bases from V and 1 from J, leaving 7 bases between them. Germline V gene lookup returns CDR1 KGHDR and CDR2 SFDVKD. The CDR3 contains 14 residues. This CDR3 reads CATSDLDSNQPQHF. The CDR3 DNA is TGTGCCACCAGTGACCTGGACAGCAATCAGCCCCAGCATTTT.

In this sample, this clonotype turned up many times. Relative to the germline gene, one junction end is altered; a read error may explain this. The V and J genes are TRBV27 and TRBJ1-1; tentative D call: TRBD1 (6 bases). Germline CDR1 is MNHEY and CDR2 is SMNVEV (reference sequence). There are 14 residues in the CDR3. In DNA, the CDR3 is TGTGCCAGCAGTTTAGTAGGGGGGAACGCTGAAGCTTTCTTT. It specifies CASSLVGGNAEAFF.

This rearrangement joins TRBV30 to TRBJ1-1; D not resolved. Germline CDR1 reads GTSNPN; CDR2 reads SVGIG (reference sequence). There are 13 residues in the CDR3. V was clipped by 1 base and J by 5 bases, with 11 bases between them. CDR3 nucleotides: TGTGCCTGGAGTGCTCTGGGTCCGACTGAAGCTTTCTTT. It specifies CAWSALGPTEAFF.

The V gene is TRBV4-2, the J gene TRBJ2-1, with a weak D call TRBD2 (6 bases). Germline CDR1 is LGHNA and CDR2 is YNFKEQ. CDR3 length equals 14 residues. V lost 10 bases, J lost 12 bases, and 25 bases lay in between. The CDR3 nucleotides read TGTGCCATGGGCCCCGAGCCCCTCGGGGGTAGGCAGTTCTTC. It translates to CAMGPEPLGGRQFF.

This clonotype was seen at least ten times. The rearrangement uses TRBV29-1 and TRBJ2-7; no reliable D call. Between the trimmed V and J ends, which lost 4 bases and 6 bases, there was a span of 16 bases. Per the germline V gene, CDR1 is SQVTM and CDR2 is ANQGSEA. The CDR3 sequence is 13 residues long. CDR3 in amino acids: CSVGILAGREQYF. The CDR3 region has the DNA TGCAGCGTTGGAATTCTCGCAGGTCGCGAGCAGTACTTC.